The 10 T cell receptor beta chains below all came from one sample that was sequenced in a study of T cell responses to AZD1222 COVID-19 vaccine. TCRdb keeps only in-frame clones here, not all; method: immunoSEQ multiplex PCR. The sample gives 110,000 or so clones, about 90% of which show up once; approximately 5.9% is in the top ten. This specimen was peripheral blood, taken on day 0 of AZD1222 vaccination. The source is an adult in good health.

This chain joins TRBV6-5 and TRBJ2-2; TRBD2 matches 10 bases. This CDR3 comprises 13 residues. CDR1 is MNHEY and CDR2 is SVGAGI in the germline V gene. Trimming at V came to 7 bases and at J to 7 bases, leaving 3 bases not matched to a gene. The CDR3 protein is CASNSGRLGELFF. Here the CDR3 DNA reads TGTGCCAGCAATAGCGGGAGGCTCGGGGAGCTGTTTTTT.

The V gene is TRBV28, the J gene TRBJ1-4, with D perhaps TRBD1 (6 bases). Trimming left V 10 bases short and J 7 bases short, with 16 bases between. The CDR3 runs 13 residues. CDR1 and CDR2 from the germline V gene are MDHEN and SYDVKM. The CDR3 bases are TGTGCCACCACAGGGTGGGGGGGTGAAAAACTGTTTTTT. This translates into CATTGWGGEKLFF.

This clone is a singleton in its sample. The chain uses TRBV6-5 and TRBJ1-2; TRBD1 might be the D (6 bases). Per germline, CDR1 MNHEY and CDR2 SVGAGI. The CDR3 sequence is 12 residues long. V was cut by 6 bases and J by 3 bases, with 8 bases left in between. Here the CDR3 DNA reads TGTGCCAGCAGACGGACAGACTATGGCTACACCTTC. Translated, it gives CASRRTDYGYTF.

The V call is TRBV27, the J call TRBJ2-1; 8 nucleotides agree with TRBD2. V was clipped by 0 bases and J by 3 bases; unmatched bases: 4. The CDR3 covers 16 residues. Looked up from germline, CDR1 is MNHEY and CDR2 is SMNVEV (reference sequence). CDR3 nucleotides: TGTGCCAGCAGTTTATCGATGACTAGCGTCTACAATGAGCAGTTCTTC. Amino acid sequence: CASSLSMTSVYNEQFF.

This clone was found once. This rearrangement joins TRBV7-9 to TRBJ1-4; D gene ambiguous. The V end lost 2 bases, the J end lost 4 bases, and 11 bases lay between the germline ends. The CDR3 runs 15 residues. Germline V gene sequence: CDR1 SEHNR, CDR2 FQNEAQ (reference sequence). CDR3 sequence: CASSLQDSSNEKLFF. The CDR3 bases are TGTGCCAGCAGCTTACAGGATTCCAGTAATGAAAAACTGTTTTTT. Based on the CDR3 plus reference TRBV7-9 and TRBJ1-4, the full variable domain is DTGVSQNPRHKITKRGQNVTFRCDPISEHNRLYWYRQTLGQGPEFLTYFQNEAQLEKSRLLSDRFSAERPKGSFSTLEIQRTEQGDSAMYLCASSLQDSSNEKLFFGSGTQLSVL.

This chain uses TRBV6-5 with TRBJ1-5; the match to TRBD1 covers 9 bases. This CDR3 has 13 residues. CDR1 is MNHEY, CDR2 SVGAGI, per germline. The J segment lost 8 bases and the V segment lost 5 bases, leaving 4 bases of the junction unmatched. This CDR3 reads CASSLGQGKPQHF. The CDR3 DNA sequence: TGTGCCAGCAGTCTGGGACAGGGAAAGCCCCAGCATTTT.

The V and J genes are TRBV9 and TRBJ2-2; 7 bases map to TRBD1. The CDR3 length is 17 residues. The junction had 13 bases not matched to a gene; V was cut back by 3 bases and J by 5 bases. The germline gives CDR1 SGDLS, CDR2 YYNGEE. The CDR3 region is CASSDSIGTVITGELFF. Written as DNA, the CDR3 is TGTGCCAGCAGCGACAGCATCGGGACAGTGATTACCGGGGAGCTGTTTTTT.

Comments on this clone: Other DNA sequences in this sample translate to the same CDR3. V is TRBV24-1 and J is TRBJ2-2; unclear D gene. This CDR3 contains 14 residues. In germline, CDR1 is KGHDR, CDR2 SFDVKD. Trimming shortened V by 2 bases and J by 5 bases, and 8 bases separated the two germline ends. CDR3 nucleotide sequence: TGTGCCACCAGTGATTACCCTGGGACCGGGGAGCTGTTTTTT. It is translated as CATSDYPGTGELFF.

The V call is TRBV5-1, the J call TRBJ2-6; 9 bases line up with TRBD1. Trimming took 0 bases from V and 2 from J; bases not matched to a gene: 0. This CDR3 contains 16 residues. The germline CDR1 and CDR2 sequences are SGHRS and YFSETQ. CDR3 bases: TGCGCCAGCAGCTTGGGACAGGGGGCTGGGGCCAACGTCCTGACTTTC. Its translation is CASSLGQGAGANVLTF.

Only a few counts were recorded for this clone. The chain employs TRBV20-1 and TRBJ2-1, with no clear D. The CDR3 has 11 residues. V lost 2 bases, J lost 10 bases, and 9 bases lay in between. Germline assignment: CDR1 DFQATT and CDR2 SNEGSKA (reference sequence). The CDR3 sequence: CSARKYPEQFF. As DNA, the CDR3 is TGCAGTGCTAGAAAATACCCAGAGCAGTTCTTC.